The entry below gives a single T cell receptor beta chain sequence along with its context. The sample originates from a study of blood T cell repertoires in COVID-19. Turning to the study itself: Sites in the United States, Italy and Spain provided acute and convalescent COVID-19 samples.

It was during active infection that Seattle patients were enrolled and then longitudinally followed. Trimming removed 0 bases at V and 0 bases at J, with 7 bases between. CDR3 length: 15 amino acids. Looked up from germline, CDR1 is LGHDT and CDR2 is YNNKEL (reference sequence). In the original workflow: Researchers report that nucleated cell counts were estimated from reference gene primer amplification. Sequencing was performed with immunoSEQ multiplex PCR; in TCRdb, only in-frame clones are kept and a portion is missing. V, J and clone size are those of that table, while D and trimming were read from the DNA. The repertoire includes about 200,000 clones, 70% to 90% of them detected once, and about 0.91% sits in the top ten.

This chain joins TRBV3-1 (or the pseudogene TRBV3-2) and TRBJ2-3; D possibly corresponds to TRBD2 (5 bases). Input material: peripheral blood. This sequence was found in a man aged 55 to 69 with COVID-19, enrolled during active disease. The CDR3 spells CASSQDTGSTDTQYF. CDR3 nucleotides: TGTGCCAGCAGCCAAGATACGGGAAGCACAGATACGCAGTATTTT.